One and the same sample provided the 28 T cell receptor beta chains below, sequenced in a study of blood T cells in healthy people across ages. Primers used in a second PCR of about 7 to 11 cycles were a sample-barcoded 5' primer and a J-beta primer mix. TCRdb recomputed calls from the 5' RACE reads with MiXCR, one row per CDR3 protein. The sample yields approximately 580,000 distinct CDR3 sequences, less than 25% seen once. The data also belong to a second study, concerning T cells of mothers and their children.

The sample taken for sequencing was blood. These receptors were collected from a boy aged 5-17 years in good health.

In its sample, this clonotype was seen a few times. This chain connects TRBV28 to TRBJ2-3; possible D gene TRBD1, 5 bases. The CDR3 sequence is 16 residues long. Trimming removed 6 bases at V and 2 bases at J, with 18 bases between. The germline gives CDR1 MDHEN, CDR2 SYDVKM. The CDR3 bases are TGTGCCAGCAGCCCCTCCGCCAGGGCAAACACAGATACGCAGTATTTT. The encoded protein is CASSPSARANTDTQYF.

V usage is TRBV4-1 and J usage is TRBJ1-2, with D possibly being TRBD1 (5 bases). The V gene lost 0 bases and the J gene lost 8 bases, with 16 bases spanning the gap. Germline CDR1 is MGHRA and CDR2 is YSYEKL. The CDR3 spans 15 residues. The CDR3 loop reads CASSQDQRGEFGYTF. The DNA for the CDR3 is TGCGCCAGCAGCCAAGATCAGAGAGGGGAATTCGGCTACACCTTC.

The chain uses TRBV27 and TRBJ1-1; 8 bases map to TRBD1. V was pared by 0 bases and J by 2 bases, with 11 bases of the junction left unmatched. Germline lookup yields CDR1 MNHEY and CDR2 SMNVEV (reference sequence). The CDR3 has 18 amino acids. The CDR3 DNA reads TGTGCCAGCAGTTTATCGATCCCAGGGGGCTTGGTCAACACTGAAGCTTTCTTT. It yields the protein CASSLSIPGGLVNTEAFF.

This chain links TRBV27 with TRBJ1-5, with TRBD1 as a possible D gene (6 bases). The germline V gene encodes CDR1 MNHEY and CDR2 SMNVEV (reference sequence). CDR3 length: 18 amino acids. With 3 bases removed from V and 3 bases from J, the gap between germline ends came to 21 bases. In DNA, the CDR3 is TGTGCCAGCAGTTTGATTTATTTCAGGGGCAAGGACAATCAGCCCCAGCATTTT. This encodes CASSLIYFRGKDNQPQHF.

The chain combines TRBV7-2 with TRBJ1-4, with 7 bases matching TRBD1. With V trimmed by 5 bases and J by 1 base, 7 bases remained unmatched. Germline V gene lookup returns CDR1 SGHTA and CDR2 FQGNSA. The CDR3 runs to 16 residues. The CDR3: CASSLDRVGTNEKLFF. The CDR3 DNA reads as TGTGCCAGCAGCCTCGACAGGGTGGGAACTAATGAAAAACTGTTTTTT.

The DNA of the CDR3 is TGTGCCAGCAGTTTCTATTCCACAGATACGCAGTATTTT. Translated: CASSFYSTDTQYF. The chain joins TRBV27 to TRBJ2-3; no definite D call. V lost 3 bases and J 2 bases, leaving 6 bases between the germline ends. This CDR3 is 13 amino acids long. From germline, CDR1 is MNHEY and CDR2 SMNVEV (reference sequence).

This clonotype was detected a few times. The rearrangement uses TRBV11-2 and TRBJ2-5; 13 nucleotides line up with TRBD2. The J call is uncertain, as TRBJ2-1 better fits the DNA end. CDR1 SGHAT and CDR2 FQNNGV come from the germline V gene. The CDR3 loop spans 16 amino acids. The CDR3: CASSLAGLAGADEQFF. CDR3 DNA: TGTGCCAGCAGCTTAGCAGGACTAGCGGGAGCAGATGAGCAGTTCTTC.

This clonotype has a handful of counts. J is TRBJ1-4 and V is TRBV6-1; a possible D gene is TRBD1 (6 bases). Per the germline V gene, CDR1 is MNHNS and CDR2 is SASEGT. The CDR3 spans 14 residues. V was clipped by 6 bases and J by 5 bases, with 13 bases between them. CDR3 sequence (DNA): TGTGCCAGCAGGTTGACAGGTGCGAATGAAAAACTGTTTTTT. Translating gives CASRLTGANEKLFF.

Written as DNA, the CDR3 is TGTGCCATCAGTGGGACAGCTGACAATGAGCAGTTCTTC. Translation gives CAISGTADNEQFF. The V gene is TRBV10-3, the J gene TRBJ2-1, with D possibly being TRBD1 (6 bases). Germline loops: CDR1 ENHRY, CDR2 SYGVKD. The CDR3 spans 13 residues. Trimming pared 4 bases from V and 5 bases from J, leaving 9 bases between.

The chain has TRBV28 and TRBJ2-1; D not certain. V was trimmed by 6 bases and J by 0 bases, leaving 12 bases between them. The length of the CDR3 is 15 residues. In germline, CDR1 is MDHEN, CDR2 SYDVKM. CDR3 DNA: TGTGCCAGCAGACGGCCTGCAAGCTCCTACAATGAGCAGTTCTTC. Amino acid sequence: CASRRPASSYNEQFF. Complete variable domain (other parts from reference TRBV28 and TRBJ2-1): DVKVTQSSRYLVKRTGEKVFLECVQDMDHENMFWYRQDPGLGLRLIYFSYDVKMKEKGDIPEGYSVSREKKERFSLILESASTNQTSMYLCASRRPASSYNEQFFGPGTRLTVL.

The V gene is TRBV27, the J gene TRBJ2-1; 11 bases match TRBD2. This CDR3 has 18 amino acids. Germline V CDR1 and CDR2: MNHEY, SMNVEV (reference sequence). V was pared by 2 bases and J by 8 bases, with 14 bases of the junction left unmatched. As DNA, the CDR3 is TGTGCCAGCAGTTTACGACTAGCGGGATCCATAGAGGTTGATGAGCAGTTCTTC. Protein product: CASSLRLAGSIEVDEQFF.

The rearrangement uses TRBV9 and TRBJ2-5; D perhaps matches TRBD1 (6 bases). Germline V gene data show CDR1 as SGDLS and CDR2 as YYNGEE. The CDR3 has 14 amino acids. V was trimmed by 4 bases and J by 3 bases, leaving 13 bases between them. The CDR3: CASSFGTMKETQYF. CDR3 DNA sequence: TGTGCCAGCAGCTTCGGGACAATGAAAGAGACCCAGTACTTC.

On this clonotype: The CDR3 does not close with the conserved phenylalanine or tryptophan, likely indicating a read error. The chain recombines TRBV28 with TRBJ2-1; tentative D call: TRBD2 (7 bases). V shed 6 bases and J shed 7 bases, with 16 bases lying between them. The CDR3 extends over 14 amino acids. Germline assignment: CDR1 MDHEN and CDR2 SYDVKM. CDR3 region: CASRTRRGANEQFL. CDR3 DNA sequence: TGTGCCAGCAGAACCAGACGGGGGGCGAATGAGCAGTTCCTC.

As to this clonotype: One end of the junction varies from germline; a read error may be responsible. The rearrangement links TRBV6-1 to TRBJ2-3; 8 nucleotides agree with TRBD2. From germline, CDR1 is MNHNS and CDR2 SASEGT. The CDR3 spans 15 residues. This chain's CDR3 is CASSVAGPTTGTQYF. CDR3 in DNA: TGTGCCAGCAGTGTAGCGGGACCTACCACAGGTACGCAGTATTTT.

This clonotype was observed once. The genes are TRBV12-3 or TRBV12-4 and TRBJ2-7; 7 nucleotides match TRBD1. The trim removed 6 bases at V and 2 bases at J, leaving 7 bases unmatched. The CDR3 is made up of 14 amino acids. The CDR3 DNA reads TGTGCCAGCAGCCTACAGGGGAGCACCTACGAGCAGTACTTC. Residues: CASSLQGSTYEQYF.

This clonotype was counted only a few times. The chain is built from TRBV24-1 and TRBJ2-3; no clear D. The CDR3 has 12 amino acids. V lost 6 bases and J lost 6, with 9 bases in between. Germline-derived CDR1 and CDR2 are KGHDR and SFDVKD. For the CDR3, the DNA is TGTGCCACCAGTAAAACGGGCGATACGCAGTATTTT. This encodes CATSKTGDTQYF.

The gene calls are TRBV20-1 and TRBJ2-3; weak D call: TRBD1 (5 bases). Germline values: CDR1 DFQATT, CDR2 SNEGSKA (reference sequence). The CDR3 is made up of 13 amino acids. Trimming pared 3 bases from V and 6 bases from J, leaving 13 bases between. The CDR3 nucleotides read TGCAGTGCTAGGCGGCAGGGAAGGGATACGCAGTATTTT. This encodes CSARRQGRDTQYF.

J is TRBJ2-5 and V is TRBV24-1; D unresolved. V was trimmed by 5 bases and J by 4 bases, leaving 13 bases between them. The CDR3 consists of 14 residues. Germline CDR1 KGHDR, CDR2 SFDVKD. CDR3 residues: CATSGVSGGETQYF. CDR3 nucleotides: TGTGCCACCAGTGGGGTTTCGGGTGGAGAGACCCAGTACTTC.

Points on this clonotype: A junction boundary mismatches the germline segment, possibly from a read error. This chain connects TRBV20-1 to TRBJ2-3; D possibly corresponds to TRBD2 (5 bases). Germline V gives CDR1 DFQATT, CDR2 SNEGSKA (reference sequence). The CDR3 length is 16 residues. This CDR3 is CRATSPAAPSTDTQYF. For the CDR3, the DNA is TGCAGAGCTACCTCCCCAGCGGCCCCTAGCACAGATACGCAGTATTTT.

There are a few counts of this clonotype. V gene TRBV7-9 combines with J gene TRBJ2-1, with 9 nucleotides matching TRBD2. CDR1 is SEHNR, CDR2 FQNEAQ, per germline (reference sequence). V was clipped by 4 bases and J by 4 bases; unmatched bases: 5. The CDR3 covers 15 residues. In nucleotides, the CDR3 is TGTGCCAGCAGCTCCGCGGGGGGGCAATACAATGAGCAGTTCTTC. This sequence encodes CASSSAGGQYNEQFF. Filled out from reference TRBV7-9 and TRBJ2-1, the complete variable domain reads DTGVSQNPRHKITKRGQNVTFRCDPISEHNRLYWYRQTLGQGPEFLTYFQNEAQLEKSRLLSDRFSAERPKGSFSTLEIQRTEQGDSAMYLCASSSAGGQYNEQFFGPGTRLTVL.

This clonotype was counted between two and nine times. It may be a read error: a sequence one base away is much more abundant. The V and J genes are TRBV20-1 and TRBJ2-1; TRBD2 might be the D (5 bases). The germline V and J ends were trimmed by 2 bases and 0 bases, with 23 bases remaining between them. This CDR3 has 19 amino acids. Germline V CDR1 and CDR2: DFQATT, SNEGSKA (reference sequence). The CDR3 bases are TGCAGTGCTAGAACCCATAGCCCGGTCTTTGGGAGCTCCTACAATGAGCAGTTCTTC. It yields the protein CSARTHSPVFGSSYNEQFF.

Only a few counts were recorded for this clonotype. The gene calls are TRBV29-1 and TRBJ2-1; 8 nucleotides align to TRBD1. Germline lookup yields CDR1 SQVTM and CDR2 ANQGSEA. The CDR3 is 15 residues long. V lost 5 bases to trimming and J lost 6 bases; unmatched junction nucleotides: 12. This chain's CDR3 is CSVKAPGTGGNEQFF. CDR3 nucleotide sequence: TGCAGCGTTAAAGCCCCCGGGACAGGAGGCAATGAGCAGTTCTTC.

This clonotype was counted between two and nine times. The chain joins TRBV19 to TRBJ2-5, with a possible D match to TRBD2 (6 bases). The V gene's germline CDR1 is LNHDA and CDR2 SQIVND (reference sequence). This CDR3 comprises 13 residues. V lost 5 bases and J lost 13, with 20 bases in between. The CDR3 DNA follows: TGTGCCAGTAGTCCTTACCGTACGGGAGTCCTGTACTTC. Its protein is CASSPYRTGVLYF. The full variable domain, its missing parts supplied by reference TRBV19 and TRBJ2-5, is DGGITQSPKYLFRKEGQNVTLSCEQNLNHDAMYWYRQDPGQGLRLIYYSQIVNDFQKGDIAEGYSVSREKKESFPLTVTSAQKNPTAFYLCASSPYRTGVLYFGPGTRLLVL.

The V and J genes are TRBV3-1 and TRBJ2-1, with a tentative D call TRBD1 (6 bases). Germline V gene data show CDR1 as LGHDT and CDR2 as YNNKEL (reference sequence). The CDR3 has 15 amino acids. Trimming left V 4 bases short and J 1 base short, with 11 bases between. The CDR3 coding sequence is TGTGCCAGCAGCCCTACCAGGGGTTCCTACAATGAGCAGTTCTTC. It codes for CASSPTRGSYNEQFF.

This clonotype was counted between two and nine times. J is TRBJ1-4 and V is TRBV7-9, with TRBD1 as a possible D gene (5 bases). This CDR3 comprises 14 residues. Germline CDR1 and CDR2: SEHNR and FQNEAQ (reference sequence). V shed 5 bases and J shed 0 bases, with 7 bases lying between them. CDR3 in amino acids: CASSPGSTNEKLFF. DNA for the CDR3: TGTGCCAGCAGCCCAGGGTCAACTAATGAAAAACTGTTTTTT.

The chain combines TRBV18 with TRBJ2-7, with D perhaps TRBD1 (6 bases). Deletions cut 4 bases from V and 7 bases from J, with 17 bases between. The CDR3 loop spans 14 amino acids. The V gene's germline CDR1 is KGHSH and CDR2 LQKENI. The CDR3 nucleotides are TGTGCCAGCTCACAACAGGGTCTCCAGGGAGAGCAGTACTTC. It encodes CASSQQGLQGEQYF.

The chain couples TRBV3-1 to TRBJ2-3, with 11 bases aligning to TRBD2. Germline V gene lookup returns CDR1 LGHDT and CDR2 YNNKEL (reference sequence). The CDR3 is made up of 16 amino acids. V was pared by 3 bases and J by 5 bases, with 7 bases of the junction left unmatched. The chain's CDR3 is CASSQVLAGALDTQYF. The CDR3 bases are TGTGCCAGCAGCCAGGTACTAGCGGGAGCCCTAGATACGCAGTATTTT.

J is TRBJ1-1 and V is TRBV20-1, with TRBD1 matching 10 bases. Looked up from germline, CDR1 is DFQATT and CDR2 is SNEGSKA (reference sequence). This CDR3 contains 13 residues. The V and J ends lost 5 bases and 5 bases, in that order; junction bases with no gene match: 5. The DNA for the CDR3 is TGCAGTGCTTTGACAGGGGGCGCAACTGAAGCTTTCTTT. It codes for CSALTGGATEAFF.